These T cell receptor beta chains were read from a single sample in a study of blood T cell repertoires in COVID-19. The assay was immunoSEQ multiplex PCR, and TCRdb's table has in-frame clones only and misses some. Counted here are under 450,000 clones, about 80% occurring once; the ten biggest clones make up approximately 1%. The sequenced material came from peripheral blood. The source of these receptors is a human donor with acute or convalescent COVID-19. The donor label of this sample is uncertain. CDR3s include the opening cysteine and the closing phenylalanine or tryptophan. D genes are given only for firm matches. The size entry is marked missing in some rows and otherwise reads once, few, many or a size class.

TRBV19,TRBJ2-2,-,TRBD2,CASKSREGRTGELFF,TGTGCCAGTAAATCCCGGGAGGGCCGCACCGGGGAGCTGTTTTTT
TRBV7-2,TRBJ2-1,-,TRBD2,CASSLPSGFNEQFF,TGTGCCAGCAGCTTACCTAGCGGGTTCAATGAGCAGTTCTTC
TRBV5-6,TRBJ1-5,-,-,CASSLQGSLGPQHF,TGTGCCAGCAGCTTGCAGGGGAGTTTGGGACCCCAGCATTTT
TRBV7-8,TRBJ2-1,few,TRBD2,CASSSYRLQRGNNEQFF,TGTGCCAGCAGCTCCTACCGCCTTCAGCGGGGGAACAATGAGCAGTTCTTC
TRBV10-1,TRBJ2-1,once,-,CAVVRSSSYNEQFF,TGCGCCGTCGTCCGGTCGAGCTCCTACAATGAGCAGTTCTTC
TRBV10-2,TRBJ1-1,-,-,CASSVKGVNTEAFF,TGCGCCAGCAGTGTGAAGGGGGTGAACACTGAAGCTTTCTTT
TRBV5-1,TRBJ2-3,-,TRBD2,CASSFVGSGATDTQYF,TGCGCCAGCAGCTTCGTTGGTAGCGGGGCGACAGATACGCAGTATTTT
TRBV6-5,TRBJ1-4,few,TRBD1,CASSYSDRGEKLFF,TGTGCCAGCAGTTACTCGGACAGGGGTGAAAAACTGTTTTTT
TRBV28,TRBJ2-7,few,-,CASNRVSYEQYF,TGTGCCAGCAACAGGGTCTCCTACGAGCAGTACTTC
TRBV28,TRBJ1-1,once,-,CASSLAVRLNTEAFF,TGTGCCAGCAGTTTGGCTGTCCGTCTGAACACTGAAGCTTTCTTT
TRBV5-1,TRBJ2-7,-,TRBD2,CASSLEGGRTYEQYF,TGCGCCAGCAGCTTGGAAGGCGGGAGGACCTACGAGCAGTACTTC
TRBV2,TRBJ2-3,-,-,CASSARGTSLPDTQYF,TGTGCCAGCAGTGCTCGCGGGACCAGCCTTCCAGATACGCAGTATTTT
TRBV20-1,TRBJ2-7,-,-,CSAVRGYEQYF,TGCAGTGCTGTTCGGGGGTACGAGCAGTACTTC
TRBV7-9,TRBJ2-7,once,TRBD1,CASSLEGQIPTYEQYF,TGTGCCAGCAGCTTAGAGGGACAGATACCGACCTACGAGCAGTACTTC
TRBV19,TRBJ2-7,-,TRBD2,CASSMRASGSRYEQYF,TGTGCCAGTAGTATGAGGGCTAGCGGGAGCAGATACGAGCAGTACTTC
TRBV19,TRBJ1-1,-,-,CATRPARGGVAMNTEAFF,TGTGCCACCCGACCCGCCCGGGGAGGGGTGGCAATGAACACTGAAGCTTTCTTT
TRBV30,TRBJ1-5,few,TRBD1,CAWSGRGTGRNQPQHF,TGTGCCTGGAGTGGGAGGGGGACAGGACGCAATCAGCCCCAGCATTTT
TRBV6-6,TRBJ1-1,-,TRBD1,CASSFRDRGLTEAFF,TGTGCCAGCAGTTTCCGGGACAGGGGGTTAACTGAAGCTTTCTTT
TRBV10-1,TRBJ1-1,-,TRBD1,CASSESKGAKANTEAFF,TGCGCCAGCAGTGAGTCGAAGGGGGCGAAAGCGAACACTGAAGCTTTCTTT
TRBV5-1,TRBJ1-2,-,-,CASSLGMTVNYGYTF,TGCGCCAGCAGCCTGGGAATGACAGTTAACTATGGCTACACCTTC
TRBV11-2,TRBJ2-1,once,-,CASSLDPRTEQFF,TGTGCCAGCAGCTTAGATCCTAGAACTGAGCAGTTCTTC
TRBV7-2,TRBJ1-5,-,TRBD1,CASSLVGDRGNQPQHF,TGTGCCAGCAGCTTGGTTGGGGACAGGGGGAATCAGCCCCAGCATTTT
TRBV27,TRBJ1-2,-,TRBD1,CASGSRDRGFYGYTF,TGTGCCAGCGGCAGCCGGGACAGGGGGTTCTATGGCTACACCTTC
TRBV28,TRBJ2-1,-,TRBD2,CASRGTSGSNEQFF,TGTGCCAGCAGGGGGACTAGCGGGAGCAATGAGCAGTTCTTC
TRBV3-1/TRBV3-2,TRBJ1-2,-,TRBD1,CASSQEGTGGRGYTF,TGTGCCAGCAGCCAAGAAGGGACAGGGGGCAGAGGCTACACCTTC
TRBV28,TRBJ1-5,-,-,CASTLGGSQPQHF,TGTGCCAGCACCCTGGGGGGAAGTCAGCCCCAGCATTTT
TRBV5-6,TRBJ1-2,-,-,CASSLYGLLAFPYGYTF,TGTGCCAGCAGCTTGTACGGACTCTTAGCCTTTCCATATGGCTACACCTTC
TRBV18,TRBJ1-6,many,-,CASSPLGAQAHSPLHF,TGTGCCAGCTCACCCCTGGGTGCGCAGGCCCATTCACCCCTCCACTTT
TRBV24-1,TRBJ2-5,-,TRBD2,CATSDRPGLAGEETQYF,TGTGCCACCAGTGATAGACCGGGACTAGCGGGAGAAGAGACCCAGTACTTC
TRBV7-9,TRBJ2-3,-,TRBD2,CASSIHSGASTDTQYF,TGTGCCAGCAGCATACATAGCGGGGCAAGCACAGATACGCAGTATTTT
TRBV25-1,TRBJ1-2,-,TRBD1,CASSEAKGAVGYTF,TGTGCCAGCAGTGAAGCGAAGGGGGCCGTTGGCTACACCTTC
TRBV11-2,TRBJ1-4,-,-,CASSLFSDLTGTNEKLFF,TGTGCCAGCAGCTTATTCAGCGACTTAACCGGCACTAATGAAAAACTGTTTTTT
TRBV6-5,TRBJ2-4,-,TRBD1,CASSSRDSLAKNIQYF,TGTGCCAGCAGTTCCAGGGACAGCCTAGCCAAAAACATTCAGTACTTC
TRBV11-2,TRBJ1-1,-,-,CASSLYGGNTEAFF,TGTGCCAGCAGCTTATACGGGGGGAACACTGAAGCTTTCTTT
TRBV27,TRBJ2-1,once,-,CASKLYNEQFF,TGTGCCAGCAAACTTTACAATGAGCAGTTCTTC
TRBV18,TRBJ1-2,-,-,CASSIDRLGYTF,TGTGCCAGCTCAATCGACAGGTTGGGCTACACCTTC
TRBV4-2,TRBJ1-1,-,-,CASSQASGEAEAFF,TGTGCCAGCAGCCAGGCCTCGGGGGAGGCTGAAGCTTTCTTT
TRBV14,TRBJ2-1,-,TRBD2,CASSWAGGRVEQFF,TGTGCCAGCAGCTGGGCGGGGGGGCGTGTTGAGCAGTTCTTC
TRBV18,TRBJ1-5,-,-,CASSPTAGVGNQPQHF,TGTGCCAGCTCACCAACAGCAGGGGTAGGCAATCAGCCCCAGCATTTT
TRBV30,TRBJ1-1,-,TRBD1,CAWSTDRGREAFF,TGTGCCTGGAGTACCGACAGGGGGCGAGAAGCTTTCTTT
TRBV3-1/TRBV3-2,TRBJ2-5,many,TRBD2,CASSAGEGWKGETQYF,TGTGCCAGCAGCGCCGGGGAGGGGTGGAAGGGAGAGACCCAGTACTTC
TRBV9,TRBJ1-1,-,-,CASSVTMNTEAFF,TGTGCCAGCAGCGTCACAATGAACACTGAAGCTTTCTTT
TRBV6-5,TRBJ1-4,-,TRBD1,CASSTGGTNEKLFF,TGTGCCAGCAGTACAGGGGGGACTAATGAAAAACTGTTTTTT